This TCR beta chain was identified during a study of cytomegalovirus exposure and HLA in healthy donors. Note on this clone: What it binds is unknown.

The study's findings and limits: TCR beta V- and J-gene trimming was later associated with a missense DCLRE1C variant. Being productive about 87% or about 30% of the time was typical of most TCR beta V segments in an earlier analysis.

PCR primers comprised 60 Vbeta and 13 Jbeta primers. The method was immunoSEQ multiplex PCR; TCRdb's version includes in-frame clones alone and lacks a portion of them. The table records 140,000 to 150,000 clones, about two thirds of them present only once. Germline-derived CDR1 and CDR2 are SNHLY and FYNNEI. Trimming pared 8 bases from V and 5 bases from J, leaving 13 bases between. There are 13 residues in the CDR3. Sequencing was performed on PBMCs. The source is a man aged 35-49 years in good health and CMV-seronegative. The rearrangement joins TRBV2 to TRBJ2-1; a weak D match, TRBD2 (6 bases). CDR3 bases: TGTGCCAGCTTGGCGGGGCCCCACAATGAGCAGTTCTTC. Amino acid sequence: CASLAGPHNEQFF.